The T cell receptor (beta chain) described here comes from a study of cytomegalovirus exposure and HLA in healthy donors. Study as a whole: Samples from HLA-typed donors yielded 65 million to 85 million unique TCRs in an early data release. Among several hundred genotyped donors, 80% to 90% fell in the Caucasian-associated ancestry cluster.

Both 60 Vbeta primers and 13 Jbeta primers went into the PCR. Only in-frame clones appear in the TCRdb table, and some are missing; sequencing was by immunoSEQ multiplex PCR. Of 200,000 to 300,000 clones in the sample, 84% were seen once. About this clone: Its antigen is as yet unknown.

V shed 3 bases, J shed 7 bases, and the junction held 14 bases outside the gene matches. Germline CDR1 LNHDA, CDR2 SQIVND (reference sequence). This CDR3 is built from 17 residues. Findings of the study overall: It was shown in a later analysis that HLA-associated TCR beta chains were more clonally expanded than other, equally common chains.

Likely unrecorded immune exposures existed in these nominally healthy donors. This chain links TRBV19 with TRBJ1-3; 8 nucleotides match TRBD1. Sample: PBMCs. The TCR sequence derives from a woman aged 40 to 49 in good health and CMV-seropositive. CDR3 nucleotides: TGTGCCAGTAGTATGGGAACCCCGGGACAGGCTCCGAACACCATATATTTT. Its translation is CASSMGTPGQAPNTIYF.